This TCR beta chain was recorded in a study of cytotoxic CD8 clonotypes in ibrutinib-treated CLL. Points from the study as a whole: Clonality went up at ibrutinib response and then declined back toward baseline at progression. For progressing versus sustained-remission patients, sampling times were not the same.

This clone showed up just a few times. Its antigen is undetermined. The table came from immunoSEQ multiplex PCR; TCRdb's copy has only in-frame clones and leaves some out. The data hold a few hundred thousand clones, with around 66% observed a single time. The receptor was derived from a human donor with chronic lymphocytic leukemia. The material was PBMCs, obtained after 36 months of ibrutinib treatment.

Here the CDR3 reads CASSYSSYNSPLHF. The CDR3 DNA reads TGTGCCAGCAGTTACAGCTCCTATAATTCACCCCTCCACTTT. The chain employs TRBV6-5 and TRBJ1-6; D not resolved. In germline, CDR1 is MNHEY, CDR2 SVGAGI. The CDR3 contains 14 residues. Trimming shortened V by 2 bases and J by 0 bases, and 2 bases separated the two germline ends.